These T cell receptor beta chains were read from a single sample in a study of shared clonotypes between healthy human individuals. Sequencing was performed with immunoSEQ multiplex PCR; in TCRdb, only in-frame clones are kept and a portion is missing. The data hold approximately 2.5 million clones, with more than 90% observed a single time. Sequencing was performed on naive CD4+ T cells sorted from blood. The origin of the receptors is a man in his late teens or twenties in good health. CDR3s include the opening cysteine and the closing phenylalanine or tryptophan. A D gene is named only where the DNA matches it firmly. Not all rows give a size; the values are once, few, many and, for expanded clones, a class.

D gene	clone size	V gene	J gene	CDR3 DNA	CDR3 protein
TRBD2	NA	TRBV9	TRBJ2-5	TGTGCCAGCAGCCCGACTAGCGGGGGACAAGAGACCCAGTACTTC	CASSPTSGGQETQYF
TRBD1	NA	TRBV6-5	TRBJ1-6	TGTGCCAGCAGTTACGGGGGACAGGGAAGGGGTTCACCCCTCCACTTT	CASSYGGQGRGSPLHF
NA	NA	TRBV5-6	TRBJ2-3	TGTGCCAGCAGCCAACTGAGACCCGGGACAACGGCAGATACGCAGTATTTT	CASSQLRPGTTADTQYF
TRBD1	NA	TRBV18	TRBJ1-1	TGTGCCAGCTCACCACCGAGGGACAGGGCTCTCACTGAAGCTTTCTTT	CASSPPRDRALTEAFF
NA	NA	TRBV29-1	TRBJ2-4	TGCAGCGTTGAAGATACGGGGAGTCCCAAAAACATTCAGTACTTC	CSVEDTGSPKNIQYF
NA	few	TRBV2	TRBJ2-3	TGTGCCAGCAGTGAAGCAGGACTTAGCACAGATACGCAGTATTTT	CASSEAGLSTDTQYF
NA	NA	TRBV19	TRBJ1-3	TGTGCCAGCTTGGACAGAGAACGTGGAAACACCATATATTTT	CASLDRERGNTIYF
TRBD2	once	TRBV19	TRBJ2-7	TGTGCCAGTAGTCTCCGCGGACTAGCGGGAGCATCCGAGCAGTACTTC	CASSLRGLAGASEQYF
TRBD1	NA	TRBV10-1	TRBJ2-2	TGCGCCAGCAGTGAGGGGGGGACAGGGGACACCGGGGAGCTGTTTTTT	CASSEGGTGDTGELFF
TRBD1	NA	TRBV2	TRBJ1-3	TGTGCCAGCAGAGACAGGGGGCCTGGAAACACCATATATTTT	CASRDRGPGNTIYF
NA	NA	TRBV2	TRBJ1-1	TGTGCCAGCACCACGAGGGGGAACACTGAAGCTTTCTTT	CASTTRGNTEAFF
NA	NA	TRBV30	TRBJ1-3	TGTGCCTGGAGTGTCCGGCGGGTCTCTGGAAACACCATATATTTT	CAWSVRRVSGNTIYF
NA	NA	TRBV7-2	TRBJ2-3	TGTGCCAGCGCCCGAGGAGGTTCTTTAACAGATACGCAGTATTTT	CASARGGSLTDTQYF
NA	NA	TRBV2	TRBJ2-4	TGTGCCAGCAACGGAAGGGCCGGAAACATTCAGTACTTC	CASNGRAGNIQYF
NA	NA	TRBV29-1	TRBJ1-2	TGCAGCGTTGAAGATAGGGACGACAGGATCTCACATCTTCTTATTAACTATGGCTACACCTTC	CSVEDRDDRISHLLINYGYTF
NA	NA	TRBV6-1	TRBJ2-7	TGTGCCAGCAGTAGGCAGTCAACCGCCTACGAGCAGTACTTC	CASSRQSTAYEQYF
NA	NA	TRBV5-1	TRBJ1-3	TGCGCCAGCAGCTTGGTCCCTGATGTTGGAAACACCATATATTTT	CASSLVPDVGNTIYF
NA	NA	TRBV11-2	TRBJ2-4	TGTGCCAGCAGCTTAGATCTCGTCGGGGTGAACATTCAGTACTTC	CASSLDLVGVNIQYF
NA	NA	TRBV20-1	TRBJ1-2	TGCAGTGCTAGAGGCCCCGGGATCACCTTC	CSARGPGITF
NA	NA	TRBV9	TRBJ2-5	TGTGCCAGCAGCGTAATGGGGTGGGAGTTGGAGACCCAGTACTTC	CASSVMGWELETQYF
NA	NA	TRBV5-6	TRBJ2-5	TGTGCCAGCCGGCACCAAGAGACCCAGTACTTC	CASRHQETQYF
NA	NA	TRBV6-1	TRBJ2-6	TGTGCCAGCAGTGAAGCGCCCTTTGGGGAGCCTGGGGCCAACGTCCTGACTTTC	CASSEAPFGEPGANVLTF
NA	NA	TRBV18	TRBJ2-7	TGTGCCAGCTCACCTGAGATTCAAAGCGAGCAGTACTTC	CASSPEIQSEQYF
NA	NA	TRBV30	TRBJ1-1	TGTGCCTGGAGTGGAGGGGAAAACACTGAAGCTTTCTTT	CAWSGGENTEAFF
NA	NA	TRBV11-2	TRBJ1-4	TGTGCCAGCAGCTTAGTAAGGTCAACTAATGAAAAACTGTTTTTT	CASSLVRSTNEKLFF
NA	NA	TRBV19	TRBJ2-2	TGTGCCAGTAGTATAGAGGAGGGGACCGGGGAGCTGTTTTTT	CASSIEEGTGELFF
TRBD1	NA	TRBV4-3	TRBJ1-2	TGCGCCAGCAGCCAAACCGGGACAGGGGGCTTCTACACCTTC	CASSQTGTGGFYTF
TRBD1	NA	TRBV10-3	TRBJ1-2	TGTGCCACAACCCGGGACAGCTATTATGGCTACACCTTC	CATTRDSYYGYTF
NA	NA	TRBV28	TRBJ2-3	TGTGCCAGCACCTCGGAGGGGACGACTACAGATACGCAGTATTTT	CASTSEGTTTDTQYF
NA	NA	TRBV12-5	TRBJ2-5	TGTGCTAGTGGTTTGGACATTTTGGTGGGGACCCAGTACTTC	CASGLDILVGTQYF
NA	NA	TRBV7-9	TRBJ2-2	TGTGCCAGCAGCTTACCGCCGACCCAGGGGAGCACCGGGGAGCTGTTTTTT	CASSLPPTQGSTGELFF
TRBD1	NA	TRBV5-4	TRBJ2-6	TGTGCCAGCAGCCCGACAGGGTCCTCTGGGGCCAACGTCCTGACTTTC	CASSPTGSSGANVLTF
NA	once	TRBV2	TRBJ2-7	TGTGCCAGCAGTGAAATATATGGAAAATCCCCGAGGCAGTACTTC	CASSEIYGKSPRQYF
TRBD1	NA	TRBV5-1	TRBJ1-2	TGCGCCAGCAGCAAACGGACAGGGGACTATGGCTACACCTTC	CASSKRTGDYGYTF
TRBD1	NA	TRBV7-2	TRBJ1-2	TGTGCCAGCAGCTTAGTACCTCAGGGGGCGGATGGCTACACCTTC	CASSLVPQGADGYTF
NA	NA	TRBV19	TRBJ1-1	TGTGCCAGTACCTTTGGACCGGGGAACACTGAAGCTTTCTTT	CASTFGPGNTEAFF
NA	NA	TRBV20-1	TRBJ2-5	TGCAGTGCTAGAAACCAGGGTACCCAGTACTTC	CSARNQGTQYF